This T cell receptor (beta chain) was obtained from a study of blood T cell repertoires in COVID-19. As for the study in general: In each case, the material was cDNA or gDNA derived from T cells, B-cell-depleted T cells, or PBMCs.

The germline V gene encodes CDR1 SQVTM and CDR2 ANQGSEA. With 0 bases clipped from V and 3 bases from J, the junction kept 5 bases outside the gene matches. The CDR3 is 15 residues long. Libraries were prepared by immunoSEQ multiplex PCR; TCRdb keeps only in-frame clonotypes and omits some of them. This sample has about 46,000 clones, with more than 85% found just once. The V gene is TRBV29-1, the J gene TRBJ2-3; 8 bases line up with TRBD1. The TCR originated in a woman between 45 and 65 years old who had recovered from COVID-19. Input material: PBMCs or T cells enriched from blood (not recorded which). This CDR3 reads CSVEDGTGITDTQYF. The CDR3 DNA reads TGCAGCGTTGAAGATGGGACAGGTATTACAGATACGCAGTATTTT.